Following are 31 T cell receptor beta chains from one sample sequenced in a study of CD8 T cells in Susac syndrome. RNA totalling roughly 0.45 to 1 ug underwent reverse transcription with random hexamers. Via MiXCR, TCRdb re-called the immunoSEQ multiplex PCR reads, giving one row per CDR3 protein. The data hold roughly 130,000 distinct CDR3 sequences, with nearly 95% observed a single time. Sample: CD4+ T cells from PBMCs. Every receptor here comes from a human donor in good health.

This chain joins TRBV29-1 and TRBJ1-6, with unresolved D. Germline CDR1 reads SQVTM; CDR2 reads ANQGSEA. Between the trimmed V and J ends, which lost 6 bases and 0 bases, there was a span of 9 bases. CDR3 size: 14 residues. CDR3 loop: CSVADSSYNSPLHF. The CDR3 nucleotides are TGCAGCGTCGCTGATAGCTCCTATAATTCACCCCTCCACTTT. The full variable domain, rest sourced from reference TRBV29-1 and TRBJ1-6, is SAVISQKPSRDICQRGTSLTIQCQVDSQVTMMFWYRQQPGQSLTLIATANQGSEATYESGFVIDKFPISRPNLTFSTLTVSNMSPEDSSIYLCSVADSSYNSPLHFGNGTRLTVT.

The CDR3: CASSDNPNTEAFF. CDR3 in DNA: TGTGCCAGCAGTGATAACCCGAACACTGAAGCTTTCTTT. V and J are TRBV2 and TRBJ1-1; no definite D call. This CDR3 is built from 13 residues. Looked up from germline, CDR1 is SNHLY and CDR2 is FYNNEI. Between the trimmed V and J ends, which lost 3 bases and 1 base, there was a span of 6 bases. The full variable domain, completed using reference TRBV2 and TRBJ1-1, is EPEVTQTPSHQVTQMGQEVILRCVPISNHLYFYWYRQILGQKVEFLVSFYNNEISEKSEIFDDQFSVERPDGSNFTLKIRSTKLEDSAMYFCASSDNPNTEAFFGQGTRLTVV.

J is TRBJ2-5 and V is TRBV28; D is undetermined. In germline, CDR1 is MDHEN, CDR2 SYDVKM. This CDR3 region has 14 residues. Trimming left V 1 base short and J 2 bases short, with 8 bases between. The CDR3 protein is CASSLSGTQETQYF. DNA of the CDR3: TGTGCCAGCAGTTTATCTGGCACTCAAGAGACCCAGTACTTC.

This clonotype was seen just once. The chain employs TRBV6-2 or TRBV6-3 and TRBJ2-1; TRBD2 is a possible D gene (6 bases). This CDR3 contains 16 residues. CDR1 and CDR2 (germline): MNHEY, SVGEGT. V lost 8 bases and J lost 2, with 19 bases in between. CDR3 coding DNA: TGTGCCAGCGCTAGGAGGGTAGTCCCGCCCTACAATGAGCAGTTCTTC. As protein: CASARRVVPPYNEQFF.

The gene calls are TRBV5-6 and TRBJ2-7, with D maybe TRBD1 (5 bases). The CDR3 is 15 residues long. V was pared by 4 bases and J by 4 bases, with 18 bases between. CDR1 SGHDT and CDR2 YYEEEE come from the germline V gene. The CDR3 DNA is TGTGCCAGCAGCCATAGGAAGCGCCAGGGATACGAGCAGTACTTC. Its translation: CASSHRKRQGYEQYF. The whole variable domain, remainder taken from reference TRBV5-6 and TRBJ2-7, is DAGVTQSPTHLIKTRGQQVTLRCSPKSGHDTVSWYQQALGQGPQFIFQYYEEEERQRGNFPDRFSGHQFPNYSSELNVNALLLGDSALYLCASSHRKRQGYEQYFGPGTRLTVT.

The J gene is TRBJ2-1, the V gene TRBV28, with TRBD2 identical over 14 bases. The CDR3 has 16 residues. Germline V gene sequence: CDR1 MDHEN, CDR2 SYDVKM. The ends lost 6 bases at V and 7 bases at J; junction bases unmatched: 8. The CDR3 is CASRGGLAGVWNEQFF. In nucleotides, the CDR3 is TGTGCCAGCAGGGGGGGACTAGCGGGAGTATGGAATGAGCAGTTCTTC.

This chain connects TRBV18 to TRBJ2-1; 10 bases map to TRBD2. The V gene's germline CDR1 is KGHSH and CDR2 LQKENI. J was trimmed by 4 bases and V by 0 bases; bases with no gene match: 6. The CDR3 runs 17 residues. CDR3 in DNA: TGTGCCAGCTCACCACCTATAGCGGGAGGAGGATACAATGAGCAGTTCTTC. Translation: CASSPPIAGGGYNEQFF.

The rearrangement joins TRBV7-2 to TRBJ1-1, with 9 bases that match TRBD1. Per the germline V gene, CDR1 is SGHTA and CDR2 is FQGNSA. V dropped 5 bases and J dropped 8; count of bases not matched to a gene: 9. This CDR3 has 14 residues. Here the CDR3 reads CASSPYGTGWEAFF. CDR3 in DNA: TGTGCCAGCAGCCCTTACGGGACAGGGTGGGAAGCTTTCTTT.

The chain uses TRBV3-1 and TRBJ1-3; D ambiguous. Germline CDR1 reads LGHDT; CDR2 reads YNNKEL (reference sequence). The CDR3 totals 18 residues. V was trimmed by 3 bases and J by 3 bases, leaving 21 bases between them. The CDR3 coding sequence is TGTGCCAGCAGCCAGGATGGTGGTCTATCGGGAGTTGGAAACACCATATATTTT. Amino acid sequence: CASSQDGGLSGVGNTIYF.

J is TRBJ2-1 and V is TRBV20-1; D perhaps matches TRBD2 (6 bases). The V end lost 4 bases, the J end lost 0 bases, and 10 bases lay between the germline ends. Germline V lookup: CDR1 DFQATT, CDR2 SNEGSKA (reference sequence). The CDR3 runs to 14 residues. This CDR3 reads CSATRAGSYNEQFF. The CDR3 coding sequence is TGCAGTGCTACAAGAGCGGGCTCCTACAATGAGCAGTTCTTC.

The gene calls are TRBV9 and TRBJ2-7; D uncertain. Between the trimmed V and J ends, which lost 0 bases and 3 bases, there was a span of 10 bases. Germline V gene sequence: CDR1 SGDLS, CDR2 YYNGEE. The CDR3 extends over 14 amino acids. Here the CDR3 reads CASSVGGGGYEQYF. The CDR3, as DNA: TGTGCCAGCAGCGTAGGCGGTGGCGGCTACGAGCAGTACTTC.

The chain carries TRBV9 and TRBJ2-1; 9 bases are shared with TRBD1. Germline V CDR1 and CDR2: SGDLS, YYNGEE. The CDR3 extends over 15 amino acids. V was clipped by 4 bases and J by 4 bases; unmatched bases: 6. The CDR3 nucleotides read TGTGCCAGCAGCCTTCGGACAGGGGCATACAATGAGCAGTTCTTC. Translation gives CASSLRTGAYNEQFF.

The chain joins TRBV12-3 or TRBV12-4 to TRBJ1-5; D gene ambiguous. This CDR3 region has 13 residues. V lost 3 bases to trimming and J lost 3 bases, with 6 bases between them. For the CDR3, the DNA is TGTGCCAGCAGTTTCATGGACAATCAGCCCCAGCATTTT. Its translation is CASSFMDNQPQHF.

The chain joins TRBV18 to TRBJ2-6; D is possibly TRBD2 (5 bases). The CDR3 has 18 amino acids. The V gene lost 2 bases and the J gene lost 0 bases, with 14 bases spanning the gap. The germline V gene has CDR1 KGHSH and CDR2 LQKENI. This chain's CDR3 is CASSPFGEPSSGANVLTF. In DNA, the CDR3 is TGTGCCAGCTCACCATTTGGGGAGCCCTCCTCTGGGGCCAACGTCCTGACTTTC.

The chain uses TRBV19 and TRBJ1-1; unclear D gene. Trimming took off 6 bases at V and 2 bases at J, with 16 bases between the two ends. CDR1 is LNHDA and CDR2 is SQIVND in the germline V gene (reference sequence). This CDR3 has 15 amino acids. The CDR3 DNA reads TGTGCCAGTAGACAGACGTTTACAGCTAACACTGAAGCTTTCTTT. It encodes CASRQTFTANTEAFF.

V is TRBV3-1 and J is TRBJ2-3; TRBD2 matches 15 bases. The CDR3 totals 20 residues. V trimming: 0 bases; J trimming: 0 bases; junction bases outside the gene matches: 7. Germline V gene data show CDR1 as LGHDT and CDR2 as YNNKEL (reference sequence). The CDR3 sequence is CASSQDPGTSGRLSTDTQYF. For the CDR3, the DNA is TGTGCCAGCAGCCAAGACCCCGGGACTAGCGGGAGGCTGAGCACAGATACGCAGTATTTT.

The V and J genes are TRBV7-9 and TRBJ1-2; TRBD1 aligns across 8 bases. This CDR3 has 17 residues. Germline loops: CDR1 SEHNR, CDR2 FQNEAQ (reference sequence). With V trimmed by 4 bases and J by 8 bases, 18 bases remained unmatched. CDR3 in DNA: TGTGCCAGCAGCTCTAAGACAGGGGCTGGGTCGTTGGAGGGCTACACCTTC. Its protein product is CASSSKTGAGSLEGYTF.

The V and J genes are TRBV28 and TRBJ2-4, with 7 bases identical to TRBD2. The CDR3 loop spans 14 amino acids. Germline V gene lookup returns CDR1 MDHEN and CDR2 SYDVKM. The trim removed 2 bases at V and 9 bases at J, leaving 7 bases unmatched. The CDR3 DNA follows: TGTGCCAGCAGTTTAGGCGGGAGAGCGGGCATTCAGTACTTC. Translation gives CASSLGGRAGIQYF.

The CDR3 region is CASNTNGRGRTEAFF. CDR3 in DNA: TGTGCCAGCAATACCAATGGCAGGGGAAGAACTGAAGCTTTCTTT. The chain recombines TRBV25-1 with TRBJ1-1; weak D call: TRBD1 (6 bases). V lost 7 bases and J lost 5, with 20 bases in between. This CDR3 is built from 15 residues. Per germline, CDR1 MGHDK and CDR2 SYGVNS.

A single count supports this clonotype. This chain links TRBV20-1 with TRBJ2-1; the D gene is possibly TRBD1 (6 bases). Germline V gives CDR1 DFQATT, CDR2 SNEGSKA (reference sequence). V lost 6 bases and J lost 2, with 17 bases in between. CDR3 length: 15 amino acids. The CDR3 sequence is CSAKNRVGPYNEQFF. Here the CDR3 DNA reads TGCAGTGCCAAAAACAGGGTCGGTCCCTACAATGAGCAGTTCTTC.

The chain joins TRBV3-1 to TRBJ2-2, with D perhaps matching TRBD1 (5 bases). CDR1 LGHDT and CDR2 YNNKEL come from the germline V gene (reference sequence). The CDR3 has 16 amino acids. The V end was cut by 5 bases, the J end by 6 bases, with 19 bases between. CDR3 bases: TGTGCCAGCAGCGCAGACTCGGCAGGGTTTGCCGGGGAGCTGTTTTTT. It codes for CASSADSAGFAGELFF.

The gene calls are TRBV30 and TRBJ2-2; 14 bases match TRBD2. CDR1 GTSNPN and CDR2 SVGIG come from the germline V gene (reference sequence). This CDR3 contains 15 residues. CDR3 sequence reads: CALRETSGRVGELFF. For the CDR3, the DNA is TGTGCGCTTCGGGAGACTAGCGGGAGGGTCGGGGAGCTGTTTTTT.

The rearrangement joins TRBV7-2 to TRBJ2-7, with 13 bases identical to TRBD2. CDR3 size: 16 residues. The V gene end was trimmed by 1 base and the J gene end by 5 bases; junction bases not matched to a gene: 5. CDR1 SGHTA and CDR2 FQGNSA come from the germline V gene. In nucleotides, the CDR3 is TGTGCCAGCAGCTTAGGGCCGGGACTAGCGGGACACGAGCAGTACTTC. Residues: CASSLGPGLAGHEQYF.

This clonotype was seen a handful of times. J is TRBJ1-2 and V is TRBV24-1, with D hard to call. The V end lost 3 bases, the J end lost 1 base, and 2 bases lay between the germline ends. The CDR3 sequence is 12 residues long. CDR1 is KGHDR, CDR2 SFDVKD, per germline. The CDR3 sequence is CATSDSNYGYTF. CDR3 nucleotide sequence: TGTGCCACCAGTGATAGTAACTATGGCTACACCTTC.

The gene calls are TRBV18 and TRBJ1-2; TRBD1 agrees at 10 bases. Per germline, CDR1 KGHSH and CDR2 LQKENI. With V trimmed by 6 bases and J by 4 bases, 14 bases remained unmatched. This CDR3 spans 17 amino acids. The DNA for the CDR3 is TGTGCCAGCTCGGGTCCTGCCGGGACAGGGGTCCTCTATGGCTACACCTTC. Translation gives CASSGPAGTGVLYGYTF.

This chain uses TRBV29-1 with TRBJ2-7; 11 bases are shared with TRBD1. This CDR3 has 15 amino acids. CDR1 and CDR2 (germline): SQVTM, ANQGSEA. V lost 4 bases, J lost 6 bases, and 11 bases stayed unmatched. CDR3 sequence reads: CSVGPQTGTGGEQYF. CDR3 nucleotides: TGCAGCGTTGGCCCACAAACCGGGACAGGGGGCGAGCAGTACTTC.

Note on this clonotype: A junction end diverges from the germline sequence, so it may reflect a read error. The CDR3 region is CGGDRGSGHAFF. As DNA, the CDR3 is TGTGGTGGGGACAGGGGAAGCGGGCATGCTTTCTTT. The genes are TRBV29-1 and TRBJ1-1, with 10 nucleotides matching TRBD1. Germline values: CDR1 SQVTM, CDR2 ANQGSEA. The CDR3 is 12 amino acids.

This sequence joins TRBV12-3 or TRBV12-4 and TRBJ1-5; D ambiguous. The CDR3 length is 13 residues. V lost 5 bases and J lost 4, with 9 bases in between. In DNA, the CDR3 is TGTGCCAGCAGTCCCCGCTCTAATCAGCCCCAGCATTTT. Translation gives CASSPRSNQPQHF.

This rearrangement joins TRBV7-7 to TRBJ2-2, with a tentative D call TRBD1 (5 bases). Trimming left V 0 bases short and J 2 bases short, with 7 bases between. The germline V gene has CDR1 SSHAT and CDR2 FNYEAQ (reference sequence). This CDR3 region has 15 residues. As DNA, the CDR3 is TGTGCCAGCAGCTTAGCCCAGGGAAACACCGGGGAGCTGTTTTTT. Protein sequence: CASSLAQGNTGELFF.

This chain connects TRBV18 to TRBJ2-1, with 7 bases aligning to TRBD2. CDR3 length: 16 residues. Per the germline V gene, CDR1 is KGHSH and CDR2 is LQKENI. V dropped 3 bases and J dropped 6; count of bases not matched to a gene: 11. As DNA, the CDR3 is TGTGCCAGCTCACCCCCTTTGCGGGAGTTCTCCAATGAGCAGTTCTTC. Translation gives CASSPPLREFSNEQFF.

The rearrangement uses TRBV3-1 and TRBJ2-2; tentatively, D is TRBD2 (6 bases). Germline CDR1 reads LGHDT; CDR2 reads YNNKEL (reference sequence). V was trimmed by 1 base and J by 0 bases, leaving 9 bases between them. The CDR3 covers 16 residues. CDR3 sequence: CASSQVGGANTGELFF. The CDR3 nucleotides read TGTGCCAGCAGCCAAGTAGGCGGGGCGAACACCGGGGAGCTGTTTTTT.